Shown below are 22 T cell receptor beta chains from a single sample sequenced in a study of CD8+ T cells in alopecia areata. Extraction and reverse transcription of RNA yielded cDNA as the sequencing template. Clones were read by immunoSEQ multiplex PCR, and TCRdb kept only the in-frame ones, dropping some. The sample consists of a few hundred thousand clones, around two fifths of them appearing once. Noted treatment: oral pan-JAK inhibitor, 5-10 mg twice daily. Sequencing was performed on CD4+ T cells sorted from blood, taken at approximately week 30, from a patient treated with tofacitinib. The receptors here all came from a human donor with alopecia areata.

There are a few counts of this clone. The chain is built from TRBV14 and TRBJ1-6, with 10 bases aligning to TRBD1. Trimming took 3 bases from V and 14 from J; bases not matched to a gene: 7. This CDR3 has 14 amino acids. The germline V gene encodes CDR1 SGHDN and CDR2 FVKESK. Here the CDR3 reads CASSHGTGDLALHF. The CDR3 DNA sequence: TGTGCCAGCAGCCACGGGACAGGGGACTTGGCCCTCCACTTT.

The CDR3 DNA reads TGTGCCAGCAGCTTCTCTAGCACAGATACGCAGTATTTT. It is translated as CASSFSSTDTQYF. This chain connects TRBV11-2 to TRBJ2-3; D unclear. Germline CDR1 SGHAT, CDR2 FQNNGV. This CDR3 has 13 amino acids. The V and J ends lost 3 bases and 0 bases respectively, with 4 bases between them.

This clone showed up just a few times. This chain links TRBV7-9 with TRBJ2-7; D call uncertain. This CDR3 has 11 residues. Germline V gives CDR1 SEHNR, CDR2 FQNEAQ (reference sequence). V was clipped by 3 bases and J by 3 bases, with 3 bases between them. The CDR3 region is CASSFDYEQYF. CDR3 DNA: TGTGCCAGCAGCTTCGACTACGAGCAGTACTTC.

The V and J genes are TRBV30 and TRBJ2-1; 14 bases line up with TRBD2. V lost 3 bases and J lost 7; bases outside the gene matches: 5. From germline, CDR1 is GTSNPN and CDR2 SVGIG (reference sequence). The CDR3 extends over 15 amino acids. In DNA form, the CDR3 reads TGTGCCTGGAGCCCGGGACTAGCGGGAGTAAATGAGCAGTTCTTC. Its translation: CAWSPGLAGVNEQFF.

This clone was picked up one time. The chain combines TRBV5-1 with TRBJ2-3; TRBD2 matches at 9 bases. The CDR3 loop spans 16 amino acids. The V gene end was trimmed by 1 base and the J gene end by 0 bases; junction bases not matched to a gene: 3. Germline CDR1 reads SGHRS; CDR2 reads YFSETQ. The CDR3 bases are TGCGCCAGCAGCTTGCCTAGCGGGGCTAGCACAGATACGCAGTATTTT. It codes for CASSLPSGASTDTQYF.

This clone has more than one count but fewer than ten. The rearrangement uses TRBV23-1 and TRBJ2-6; perhaps D is TRBD1 or TRBD2 (5 bases each). TRBV23-1 is given ORF status, its function remaining uncertain. This CDR3 comprises 19 residues. V was trimmed by 4 bases and J by 4 bases, leaving 23 bases between them. CDR3 DNA: TGCGCCAGCAGTCTGAAAAGAGGGGATCACTCTCTCGGGGCCAACGTCCTGACTTTC. Protein sequence: CASSLKRGDHSLGANVLTF.

This clone has only a few counts. The CDR3 region has the DNA TGTGCCTGGAGGGGACACTTTAACACTGAAGCTTTCTTT. The encoded protein is CAWRGHFNTEAFF. This chain uses TRBV30 with TRBJ1-1; TRBD1 might be the D (6 bases). Trimming took off 3 bases at V and 2 bases at J, with 10 bases between the two ends. The germline CDR1 and CDR2 sequences are GTSNPN and SVGIG (reference sequence). This CDR3 has 13 residues.

This chain joins TRBV30 and TRBJ2-7; no clear D. Germline V CDR1 and CDR2: GTSNPN, SVGIG (reference sequence). CDR3 length: 12 residues. Trimming removed 1 base from V and 9 bases from J, with 13 bases in between. The CDR3 loop reads CAWSEQKDPQYF. CDR3 nucleotides: TGTGCCTGGAGTGAACAGAAGGATCCGCAGTACTTC.

The chain joins TRBV7-8 to TRBJ2-3; D unresolved. CDR3 length equals 15 residues. The germline V gene encodes CDR1 SGHVS and CDR2 FQNEAQ. The V end was cut by 5 bases, the J end by 0 bases, with 12 bases between. The CDR3 bases are TGTGCCAGCAGCCCCGACGGAGTTAGCACAGATACGCAGTATTTT. As protein: CASSPDGVSTDTQYF.

This chain joins TRBV27 and TRBJ2-3, with 7 positions matching TRBD1. In germline, CDR1 is MNHEY, CDR2 SMNVEV (reference sequence). Germline trimming cut 5 bases from V and 0 bases from J; bases unmatched to any gene: 5. The CDR3 totals 15 residues. CDR3 in DNA: TGTGCCAGCAGTCCGACAGGGTGGAGCACAGATACGCAGTATTTT. Residues: CASSPTGWSTDTQYF.

V usage is TRBV5-1 and J usage is TRBJ2-3; 9 bases agree with TRBD2. The CDR3 contains 17 residues. Trimming at V came to 0 bases and at J to 1 base, leaving 6 bases not matched to a gene. The germline V gene encodes CDR1 SGHRS and CDR2 YFSETQ. CDR3 in amino acids: CASSLDRTSVGTDTQYF. CDR3 DNA: TGCGCCAGCAGCTTGGATCGGACTAGCGTAGGCACAGATACGCAGTATTTT.

In its sample, this clone was seen a few times. The V and J genes are TRBV25-1 and TRBJ2-1, with D unclear. The CDR3 has 12 residues. Germline assignment: CDR1 MGHDK and CDR2 SYGVNS. V gave up 0 bases and J gave up 10 bases, with 7 bases separating them. CDR3 amino acids: CASSEYGAEQFF. The CDR3 DNA follows: TGTGCCAGCAGTGAATATGGAGCAGAGCAGTTCTTC.

The V call is TRBV7-8, the J call TRBJ2-7; D is uncertain. The CDR3 extends over 12 amino acids. The germline V gene encodes CDR1 SGHVS and CDR2 FQNEAQ. V was clipped by 0 bases and J by 4 bases, with 4 bases between them. The CDR3 protein is CASSLARYEQYF. CDR3 in DNA: TGTGCCAGCAGCTTAGCGCGGTACGAGCAGTACTTC.

There are a few counts of this clone. The V and J genes are TRBV6-5 and TRBJ1-6; 8 nucleotides agree with TRBD1. The germline V gene encodes CDR1 MNHEY and CDR2 SVGAGI. The CDR3 sequence is 14 residues long. V trimming: 6 bases; J trimming: 5 bases; junction bases outside the gene matches: 3. CDR3 protein: CASRRDRNNSPLHF. The CDR3 nucleotides read TGTGCCAGCAGACGGGACAGGAATAATTCACCCCTCCACTTT.

CDR3 amino acids: CSVYLAPNWEQYF. CDR3 DNA: TGCAGCGTTTATCTGGCACCCAATTGGGAGCAGTACTTC. The genes are TRBV29-1 and TRBJ2-7; no firm D call. There are 13 residues in the CDR3. Trimming removed 5 bases at V and 7 bases at J, with 18 bases between. CDR1 is SQVTM and CDR2 is ANQGSEA in the germline V gene.

J is TRBJ1-2 and V is TRBV2; 9 bases agree with TRBD1. This CDR3 is 13 amino acids long. Germline CDR1 and CDR2: SNHLY and FYNNEI. V was clipped by 5 bases and J by 7 bases; unmatched bases: 5. The CDR3 reads CASSLQGAGGYTF. In DNA, the CDR3 is TGTGCCAGCAGTCTACAGGGGGCGGGTGGCTACACCTTC.

This clone was picked up a small number of times. The chain joins TRBV4-2 to TRBJ2-7; either TRBD1 or TRBD2 may supply D (5 bases each). The CDR3 covers 16 residues. Trimming shortened V by 6 bases and J by 6 bases, and 24 bases separated the two germline ends. Germline assignment: CDR1 LGHNA and CDR2 YNFKEQ. CDR3 residues: CASSPLGSRARGEQYF. The CDR3 DNA sequence: TGTGCCAGCAGTCCGCTGGGGAGCAGGGCTAGGGGCGAGCAGTACTTC.

In its sample, this clone was seen once. This rearrangement joins TRBV9 to TRBJ2-6; perhaps TRBD1 as D (5 bases). Germline-derived CDR1 and CDR2 are SGDLS and YYNGEE. V gave up 2 bases and J gave up 0 bases, with 12 bases separating them. This CDR3 spans 17 amino acids. The CDR3 sequence: CASSVGQVPSGANVLTF. In DNA form, the CDR3 reads TGTGCCAGCAGCGTTGGACAAGTTCCCTCTGGGGCCAACGTCCTGACTTTC.

The rearrangement links TRBV6-1 to TRBJ2-1; D is unresolved. Trimming took 2 bases from V and 2 from J, leaving 4 bases between them. The CDR3 runs to 13 residues. CDR1 is MNHNS, CDR2 SASEGT, per germline. Written as DNA, the CDR3 is TGTGCCAGCAGTGAACAAACCTACAATGAGCAGTTCTTC. This codes for CASSEQTYNEQFF.

The V call is TRBV5-4, the J call TRBJ2-4, with D hard to call. The germline V and J ends were trimmed by 0 bases and 1 base, with 11 bases remaining between them. The CDR3 covers 16 residues. Germline lookup yields CDR1 SGHNT and CDR2 YYREEE (reference sequence). This CDR3 reads CASSLELGNAKNIQYF. CDR3 coding DNA: TGTGCCAGCAGCTTGGAACTTGGGAATGCCAAAAACATTCAGTACTTC.

The chain combines TRBV5-1 with TRBJ2-3, with 9 bases aligning to TRBD2. Trimming removed 0 bases from V and 3 bases from J; junction bases left unmatched: 8. Germline V gene data show CDR1 as SGHRS and CDR2 as YFSETQ. The CDR3 sequence is 17 residues long. DNA of the CDR3: TGCGCCAGCAGCTTGGATATTAGCGGGAGAGGAACAGATACGCAGTATTTT. Translated, it gives CASSLDISGRGTDTQYF.

The chain carries TRBV5-1 and TRBJ1-5; D is possibly TRBD1 (5 bases). The CDR3 loop spans 15 amino acids. Germline CDR1 reads SGHRS; CDR2 reads YFSETQ. V gave up 4 bases and J gave up 5 bases, with 16 bases separating them. CDR3 in DNA: TGCGCCAGCAGCCCCCTTACCGGGGCAGATCAGCCCCAGCATTTT. Amino acids: CASSPLTGADQPQHF. The whole variable domain, filled in from reference TRBV5-1 and TRBJ1-5, reads KAGVTQTPRYLIKTRGQQVTLSCSPISGHRSVSWYQQTPGQGLQFLFEYFSETQRNKGNFPGRFSGRQFSNSRSEMNVSTLELGDSALYLCASSPLTGADQPQHFGDGTRLSIL.